What follows are 26 T cell receptor beta chains derived from one specimen sequenced in a study of blood T cell repertoires in COVID-19. Assay: immunoSEQ multiplex PCR; the TCRdb copy retains only in-frame clones and omits some. The table has roughly 160,000 clones, less than 85% seen once. The specimen was PBMCs or T cells enriched from blood (not recorded which). The receptors here all came from a man in his sixties who had recovered from COVID-19.

The chain is built from TRBV5-1 and TRBJ1-6; no clear D gene. CDR1 and CDR2 from the germline V gene are SGHRS and YFSETQ. Trimming took off 0 bases at V and 5 bases at J, with 9 bases between the two ends. The CDR3 consists of 15 residues. CDR3 nucleotides: TGCGCCAGCAGCTTGGCGGGAAAAGATAATTCACCCCTCCACTTT. Protein: CASSLAGKDNSPLHF. Based on the CDR3 plus reference TRBV5-1 and TRBJ1-6, the full variable domain is KAGVTQTPRYLIKTRGQQVTLSCSPISGHRSVSWYQQTPGQGLQFLFEYFSETQRNKGNFPGRFSGRQFSNSRSEMNVSTLELGDSALYLCASSLAGKDNSPLHFGNGTRLTVT.

V is TRBV9 and J is TRBJ2-6; D unclear. The CDR3 length is 17 residues. CDR1 is SGDLS, CDR2 YYNGEE, per germline. V lost 2 bases, J lost 0 bases, and 12 bases lay in between. The CDR3 nucleotides read TGTGCCAGCAGCGTCGACGGCGGATCCTCTGGGGCCAACGTCCTGACTTTC. Its protein is CASSVDGGSSGANVLTF.

J is TRBJ2-2 and V is TRBV3-1 (or the pseudogene TRBV3-2); 7 bases agree with TRBD1. V lost 3 bases to trimming and J lost 7 bases; unmatched junction nucleotides: 11. This CDR3 is built from 16 residues. Germline V gene data show CDR1 as LGHDT and CDR2 as YNNKEL (reference sequence). This CDR3 is CASSQRGTAPNGELFF. For the CDR3, the DNA is TGTGCCAGCAGCCAGAGAGGGACAGCACCAAACGGGGAGCTGTTTTTT.

As DNA, the CDR3 is TGTGCCAGCAGCGAAATAGGGGTTGGGGAGACCCAGTACTTC. Its translation is CASSEIGVGETQYF. The chain employs TRBV9 and TRBJ2-5, with D possibly TRBD1 on 5 matching bases. Germline V gene sequence: CDR1 SGDLS, CDR2 YYNGEE. The CDR3 is 14 residues long. V lost 3 bases and J 5 bases, leaving 14 bases between the germline ends.

CDR3 region: CASSLVTGTYEQYF. The CDR3 DNA is TGTGCCAGCAGCTTAGTGACAGGTACCTACGAGCAGTACTTC. The chain is built from TRBV7-9 and TRBJ2-7; weak D call: TRBD1 (6 bases). Deletions cut 1 base from V and 2 bases from J, with 9 bases between. The germline gives CDR1 SEHNR, CDR2 FQNEAQ (reference sequence). The CDR3 sequence is 14 residues long. The full variable domain, rest sourced from reference TRBV7-9 and TRBJ2-7, is DTGVSQNPRHKITKRGQNVTFRCDPISEHNRLYWYRQTLGQGPEFLTYFQNEAQLEKSRLLSDRFSAERPKGSFSTLEIQRTEQGDSAMYLCASSLVTGTYEQYFGPGTRLTVT.

The rearrangement links TRBV10-3 to TRBJ1-2, with 7 bases matching TRBD1. The J segment lost 10 bases and the V segment lost 6 bases, leaving 11 bases of the junction unmatched. CDR1 and CDR2 (germline): ENHRY, SYGVKD. This CDR3 spans 13 amino acids. The CDR3 DNA sequence: TGTGCCATCAGGGGAGTAGACAGGGACGACTACACCTTC. Its translation is CAIRGVDRDDYTF.

Ten or more counts support this clone. CDR3 in amino acids: CASRASGSTGELFF. CDR3 nucleotides: TGCGCCAGCAGGGCTAGCGGGAGCACCGGGGAGCTGTTTTTT. This chain links TRBV5-1 with TRBJ2-2, with 10 bases that match TRBD2. CDR1 SGHRS and CDR2 YFSETQ come from the germline V gene. The ends lost 5 bases at V and 4 bases at J; junction bases unmatched: 2. The CDR3 is 14 amino acids.

V is TRBV21-1 and J is TRBJ1-5; no DNA check was done on the table's D call, TRBD1. TRBV21-1 is annotated as a pseudogene. The CDR3 has 20 amino acids. CDR3 protein: CASFPLWQGRLLYSNQPQHF. The CDR3, as DNA: TGTGCCAGCTTTCCCTTATGGCAGGGCCGACTTCTCTATAGCAATCAGCCCCAGCATTTT.

This clone was seen more than once but under ten times. The chain links TRBV5-4 to TRBJ2-6, with TRBD1 matching 11 bases. CDR1 SGHNT and CDR2 YYREEE come from the germline V gene (reference sequence). Losses at the gene ends were 3 bases for V and 4 bases for J; bases not matched to a gene: 6. The CDR3 spans 17 residues. CDR3 sequence: CASSSGTGGSGANVLTF. CDR3 sequence (DNA): TGTGCCAGCAGCTCCGGGACAGGGGGTTCCGGGGCCAACGTCCTGACTTTC.

This chain joins TRBV28 and TRBJ1-4; a possible D gene is TRBD1 (5 bases). Trimming stripped 6 bases from V and 4 bases from J, with 18 bases between. The CDR3 loop spans 16 amino acids. Germline V lookup: CDR1 MDHEN, CDR2 SYDVKM. CDR3 loop: CASRTARSLINEKLFF. CDR3 sequence (DNA): TGTGCCAGCAGGACAGCGAGAAGTTTAATTAATGAAAAACTGTTTTTT.

This clone was seen only once. V gene TRBV5-4 combines with J gene TRBJ2-2; perhaps TRBD2 as D (6 bases). The CDR3 length is 16 residues. The germline V gene encodes CDR1 SGHNT and CDR2 YYREEE (reference sequence). V lost 0 bases and J lost 5, with 14 bases in between. The DNA for the CDR3 is TGTGCCAGCAGCTTGGAGGTTGGAGGGATTACCGGGGAGCTGTTTTTT. This codes for CASSLEVGGITGELFF.

This chain joins TRBV19 and TRBJ1-2; 8 positions match TRBD1. J lost 6 bases, V lost 6 bases, and 6 bases had no gene match. The CDR3 has 13 amino acids. Germline CDR1 is LNHDA and CDR2 is SQIVND (reference sequence). CDR3 amino acids: CASRQDRVDGYTF. The DNA of the CDR3 is TGTGCCAGTAGACAGGACAGGGTGGATGGCTACACCTTC.

This rearrangement joins TRBV19 to TRBJ2-6; D unresolved. Germline assignment: CDR1 LNHDA and CDR2 SQIVND (reference sequence). Deletions cut 7 bases from V and 4 bases from J, with 8 bases between. CDR3 size: 13 residues. The CDR3 reads CASTVSGANVLTF. CDR3 bases: TGTGCCAGTACTGTCTCCGGGGCCAACGTCCTGACTTTC.

This clone was detected only a few times. This sequence joins TRBV3-1 (or the pseudogene TRBV3-2) and TRBJ2-7; no definite D call. The CDR3 totals 17 residues. CDR1 and CDR2 (germline): LGHDT, YNNKEL (reference sequence). V shed 0 bases and J shed 0 bases, with 15 bases lying between them. In nucleotides, the CDR3 is TGTGCCAGCAGCCAAGAGGTCGGAGAGCAAAGCTCCTACGAGCAGTACTTC. Translated, it gives CASSQEVGEQSSYEQYF.

The chain recombines TRBV10-2 with TRBJ2-3, with 8 bases fitting TRBD2. CDR1 WSHSY and CDR2 SAAADI come from the germline V gene. Trimming took 4 bases from V and 4 from J; bases not matched to a gene: 7. This CDR3 is 15 amino acids long. CDR3 loop: CASSVRSGGADTQYF. DNA for the CDR3: TGCGCCAGCAGTGTCAGGAGCGGGGGCGCAGATACGCAGTATTTT.

J is TRBJ2-5 and V is TRBV29-1; D is undetermined. Germline V CDR1 and CDR2: SQVTM, ANQGSEA. The CDR3 runs 11 residues. The V end lost 3 bases, the J end lost 5 bases, and 7 bases lay between the germline ends. CDR3 DNA sequence: TGCAGCGTTGAGCGGTCGGAGACCCAGTACTTC. It codes for CSVERSETQYF.

The chain is built from TRBV2 and TRBJ1-1; D is perhaps TRBD1 (5 bases). CDR3 length equals 14 residues. Trimming stripped 7 bases from V and 0 bases from J, with 12 bases between. Germline V CDR1 and CDR2: SNHLY, FYNNEI. The CDR3 DNA reads as TGTGCCAGCATGCTGACAGAATTGAACACTGAAGCTTTCTTT. It encodes CASMLTELNTEAFF.

This clone was observed a handful of times. J is TRBJ2-1 and V is TRBV28; 9 nucleotides match TRBD2. Trimming removed 5 bases from V and 3 bases from J; junction bases left unmatched: 14. Germline V gives CDR1 MDHEN, CDR2 SYDVKM. The CDR3 covers 18 residues. The CDR3 region has the DNA TGTGCCAGCAGTCCGACTAGCGGTTCGGCTCTCTACTACAATGAGCAGTTCTTC. The encoded protein is CASSPTSGSALYYNEQFF.

The chain uses TRBV11-3 and TRBJ2-5; D is ambiguous. The V end lost 5 bases, the J end lost 2 bases, and 9 bases lay between the germline ends. The V gene's germline CDR1 is SGHNT and CDR2 YENEEA. The CDR3 extends over 13 amino acids. The CDR3 protein is CASSLYSQETQYF. CDR3 nucleotides: TGTGCCAGCAGCCTCTACAGTCAAGAGACCCAGTACTTC. Complete variable domain (other parts from reference TRBV11-3 and TRBJ2-5): EAGVVQSPRYKIIEKKQPVAFWCNPISGHNTLYWYLQNLGQGPELLIRYENEEAVDDSQLPKDRFSAERLKGVDSTLKIQPAELGDSAVYLCASSLYSQETQYFGPGTRLLVL.

The chain employs TRBV9 and TRBJ2-5; 13 nucleotides align to TRBD2. This CDR3 is built from 17 residues. The ends lost 0 bases at V and 5 bases at J; junction bases unmatched: 7. The germline V gene has CDR1 SGDLS and CDR2 YYNGEE. The CDR3 nucleotides are TGTGCCAGCAGCGTAGCCGGACTAGCGGGGGCGAAGGAGACCCAGTACTTC. Protein sequence: CASSVAGLAGAKETQYF.

The rearrangement uses TRBV5-1 and TRBJ2-5; 11 bases align to TRBD2. Trimming at V came to 5 bases and at J to 2 bases, leaving 11 bases not matched to a gene. CDR3 size: 17 residues. Germline V CDR1 and CDR2: SGHRS, YFSETQ. CDR3 nucleotides: TGCGCCAGCAGAGCGAGGAAAATAGCGGGGGGGCAAGAGACCCAGTACTTC. Its translation is CASRARKIAGGQETQYF.

The chain links TRBV18 to TRBJ1-2; TRBD1 is a possible D gene (6 bases). Germline V lookup: CDR1 KGHSH, CDR2 LQKENI. The germline V and J ends were trimmed by 3 bases and 4 bases, with 15 bases remaining between them. The CDR3 has 15 residues. CDR3 nucleotides: TGTGCCAGCTCACCCCTCGGACAGACAGCCTATGGCTACACCTTC. Residues: CASSPLGQTAYGYTF. Filled out from reference TRBV18 and TRBJ1-2, the complete variable domain reads NAGVMQNPRHLVRRRGQEARLRCSPMKGHSHVYWYRQLPEEGLKFMVYLQKENIIDESGMPKERFSAEFPKEGPSILRIQQVVRGDSAAYFCASSPLGQTAYGYTFGSGTRLTVV.

This clone was counted once. This chain links TRBV2 with TRBJ1-6; no firm D call. The V gene's germline CDR1 is SNHLY and CDR2 FYNNEI. This CDR3 is 15 amino acids long. V was clipped by 3 bases and J by 4 bases, with 10 bases between them. DNA for the CDR3: TGTGCCAGCAGTGACGCCTCACGGTATAATTCACCCCTCCACTTT. This gives the protein CASSDASRYNSPLHF.

J is TRBJ2-1 and V is TRBV3-1 (or the pseudogene TRBV3-2), with TRBD1 matching 10 bases. J was trimmed by 8 bases and V by 8 bases; bases with no gene match: 6. Germline CDR1 and CDR2: LGHDT and YNNKEL (reference sequence). This CDR3 region has 13 residues. CDR3 sequence: CASGWTGGHEQFF. The CDR3 coding sequence is TGTGCCAGCGGGTGGACAGGGGGTCATGAGCAGTTCTTC.

The rearrangement joins TRBV7-8 to TRBJ1-5; D call uncertain. The CDR3 has 15 residues. Germline V lookup: CDR1 SGHVS, CDR2 FQNEAQ. V shed 5 bases and J shed 2 bases, with 13 bases lying between them. CDR3 in amino acids: CASSPAGLGNQPQHF. The CDR3 nucleotides read TGTGCCAGCAGCCCCGCGGGCCTGGGCAATCAGCCCCAGCATTTT.

This chain connects TRBV9 to TRBJ1-6; weak D call: TRBD1 (6 bases). V gave up 0 bases and J gave up 10 bases, with 14 bases separating them. Germline CDR1 is SGDLS and CDR2 is YYNGEE. The CDR3 spans 15 residues. The CDR3 loop reads CASSVEAQGRSPLHF. CDR3 nucleotides: TGTGCCAGCAGCGTAGAGGCACAGGGACGATCACCCCTCCACTTT.